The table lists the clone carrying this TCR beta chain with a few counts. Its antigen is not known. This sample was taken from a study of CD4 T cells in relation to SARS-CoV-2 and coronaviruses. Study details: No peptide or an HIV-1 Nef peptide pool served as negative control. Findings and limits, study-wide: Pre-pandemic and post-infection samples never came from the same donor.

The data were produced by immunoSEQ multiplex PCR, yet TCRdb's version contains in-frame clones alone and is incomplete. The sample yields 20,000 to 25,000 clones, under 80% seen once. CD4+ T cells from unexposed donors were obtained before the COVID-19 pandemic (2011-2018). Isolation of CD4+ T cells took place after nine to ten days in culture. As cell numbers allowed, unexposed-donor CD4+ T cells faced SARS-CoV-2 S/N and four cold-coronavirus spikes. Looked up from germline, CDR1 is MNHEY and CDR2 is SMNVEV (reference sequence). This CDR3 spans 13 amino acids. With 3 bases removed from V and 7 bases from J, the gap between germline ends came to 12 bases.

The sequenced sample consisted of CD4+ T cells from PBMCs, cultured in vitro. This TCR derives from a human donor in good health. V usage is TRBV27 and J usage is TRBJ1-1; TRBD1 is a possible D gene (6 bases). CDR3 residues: CASSFGQTFEAFF. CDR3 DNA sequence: TGTGCCAGCAGTTTCGGACAGACGTTTGAAGCTTTCTTT.